Listed here is a single T cell receptor (beta chain). Controls: normal colonoscopy findings, no IBD within the following year. Trimming took 5 bases from V and 8 from J, leaving 15 bases between them. This CDR3 is 12 amino acids long. Germline CDR1 and CDR2: SQVTM and ANQGSEA. The entry originates in a study of pediatric ulcerative colitis. The protocol was immunoSEQ multiplex PCR, while the TCRdb copy is restricted to in-frame clones and leaves out a portion. This repertoire shows roughly 54,000 clones, 80% to 90% found once; its top ten account for nearly 1.5%. The receptor was derived from a boy between 5 and 17 years old who was a control in a study of pediatric ulcerative colitis. The genes are TRBV29-1 and TRBJ1-2; no firm D call. Sequenced sample: blood. CDR3: CSVPSEGGGYTF. CDR3 DNA sequence: TGCAGCGTTCCCTCGGAGGGAGGCGGCTACACCTTC.